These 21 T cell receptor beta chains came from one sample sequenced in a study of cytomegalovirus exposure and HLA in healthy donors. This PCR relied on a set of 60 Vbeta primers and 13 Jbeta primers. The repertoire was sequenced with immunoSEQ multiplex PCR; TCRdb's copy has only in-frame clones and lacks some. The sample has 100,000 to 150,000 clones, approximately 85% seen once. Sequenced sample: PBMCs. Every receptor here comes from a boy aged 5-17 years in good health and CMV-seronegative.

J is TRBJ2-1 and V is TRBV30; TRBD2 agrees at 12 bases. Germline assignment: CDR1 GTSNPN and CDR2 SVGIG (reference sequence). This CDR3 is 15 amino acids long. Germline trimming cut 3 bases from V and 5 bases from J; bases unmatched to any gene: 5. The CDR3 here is CAWSGLAGTHNEQFF. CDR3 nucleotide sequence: TGTGCCTGGAGCGGACTAGCGGGAACTCACAATGAGCAGTTCTTC.

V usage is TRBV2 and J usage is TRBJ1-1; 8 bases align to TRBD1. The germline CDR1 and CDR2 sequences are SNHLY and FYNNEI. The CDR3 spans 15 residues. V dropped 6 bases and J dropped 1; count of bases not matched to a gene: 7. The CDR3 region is CASRDPGTGNTEAFF. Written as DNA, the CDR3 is TGTGCCAGCAGAGACCCCGGGACAGGGAACACTGAAGCTTTCTTT.

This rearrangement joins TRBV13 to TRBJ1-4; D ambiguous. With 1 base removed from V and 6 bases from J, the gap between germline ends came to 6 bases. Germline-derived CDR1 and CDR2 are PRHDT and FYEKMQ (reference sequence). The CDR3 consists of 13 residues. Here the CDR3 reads CASSLVSDEKLFF. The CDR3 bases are TGTGCCAGCAGCTTAGTGTCCGATGAAAAACTGTTTTTT.

The CDR3 protein is CASSLTSGARETQYF. CDR3 coding DNA: TGTGCCAGCAGTTTGACCTCAGGGGCAAGGGAGACCCAGTACTTC. The J gene is TRBJ2-5, the V gene TRBV27; D may be TRBD1 (6 bases). Germline V gene sequence: CDR1 MNHEY, CDR2 SMNVEV (reference sequence). Trimming removed 3 bases at V and 5 bases at J, with 16 bases between. The CDR3 length is 15 residues.

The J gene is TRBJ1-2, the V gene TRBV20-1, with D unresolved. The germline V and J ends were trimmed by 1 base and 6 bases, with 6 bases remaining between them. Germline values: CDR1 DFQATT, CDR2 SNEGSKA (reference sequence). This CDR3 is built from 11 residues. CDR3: CSARVQNGYTF. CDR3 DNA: TGCAGTGCTAGAGTGCAGAATGGCTACACCTTC.

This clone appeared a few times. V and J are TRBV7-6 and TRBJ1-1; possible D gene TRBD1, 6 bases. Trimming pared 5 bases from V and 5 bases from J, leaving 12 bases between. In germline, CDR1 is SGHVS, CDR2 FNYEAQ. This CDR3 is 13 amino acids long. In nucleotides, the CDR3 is TGTGCCAGCAGCGCTTTAGGGGGAACTGAAGCTTTCTTT. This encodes CASSALGGTEAFF.

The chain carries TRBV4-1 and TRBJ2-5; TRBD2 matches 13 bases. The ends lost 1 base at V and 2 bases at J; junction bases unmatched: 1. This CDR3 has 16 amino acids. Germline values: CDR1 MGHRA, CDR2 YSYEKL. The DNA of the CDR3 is TGCGCCAGCAGCCAAGTACTAGCGGGGGGGCAAGAGACCCAGTACTTC. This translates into CASSQVLAGGQETQYF.

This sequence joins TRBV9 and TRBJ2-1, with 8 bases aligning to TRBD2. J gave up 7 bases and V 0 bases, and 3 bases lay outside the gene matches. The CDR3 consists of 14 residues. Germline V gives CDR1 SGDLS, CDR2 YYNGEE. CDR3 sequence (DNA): TGTGCCAGCAGCGTAGGACTAGCGAATAATGAGCAGTTCTTC. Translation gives CASSVGLANNEQFF.

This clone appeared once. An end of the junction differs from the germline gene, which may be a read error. The CDR3 DNA reads as TGTTCCAGCAGCTTGACAGGGACCCAGCCCCAGCATTTT. Encoded protein: CSSSLTGTQPQHF. This chain joins TRBV7-9 and TRBJ1-5; TRBD1 agrees at 7 bases. Per germline, CDR1 SEHNR and CDR2 FQNEAQ (reference sequence). The CDR3 is made up of 13 amino acids.

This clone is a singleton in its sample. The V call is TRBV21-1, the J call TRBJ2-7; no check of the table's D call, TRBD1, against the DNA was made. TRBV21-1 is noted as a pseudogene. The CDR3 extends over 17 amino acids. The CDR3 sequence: CASSQNSRDRPCYEQYF. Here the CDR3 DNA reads TGTGCCAGCAGCCAAAACAGCCGGGACAGGCCCTGCTACGAGCAGTACTTC.

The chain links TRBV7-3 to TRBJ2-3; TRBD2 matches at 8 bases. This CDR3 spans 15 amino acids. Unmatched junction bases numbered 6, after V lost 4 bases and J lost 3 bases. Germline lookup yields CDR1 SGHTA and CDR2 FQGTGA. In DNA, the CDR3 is TGTGCCAGCAGCTCCTCTCGGGGGGGAACAGATACGCAGTATTTT. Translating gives CASSSSRGGTDTQYF.

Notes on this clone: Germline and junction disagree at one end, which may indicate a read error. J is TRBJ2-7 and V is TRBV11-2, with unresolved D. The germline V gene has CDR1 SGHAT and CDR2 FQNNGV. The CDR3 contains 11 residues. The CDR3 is CASSPSFEQYF. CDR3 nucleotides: TGTGCCAGCAGCCCGTCCTTCGAGCAGTACTTC.

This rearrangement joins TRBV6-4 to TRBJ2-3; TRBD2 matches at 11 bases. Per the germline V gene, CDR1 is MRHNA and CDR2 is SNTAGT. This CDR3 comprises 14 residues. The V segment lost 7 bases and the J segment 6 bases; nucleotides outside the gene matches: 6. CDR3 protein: CASIPLAGVDTQYF. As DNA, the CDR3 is TGTGCCAGCATCCCACTAGCGGGAGTGGATACGCAGTATTTT.

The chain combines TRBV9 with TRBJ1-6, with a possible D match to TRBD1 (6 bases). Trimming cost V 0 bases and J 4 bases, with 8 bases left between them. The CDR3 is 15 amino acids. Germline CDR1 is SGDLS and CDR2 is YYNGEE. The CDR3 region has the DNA TGTGCCAGCAGCGTAGAGAGGGGGTATAATTCACCCCTCCACTTT. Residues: CASSVERGYNSPLHF.

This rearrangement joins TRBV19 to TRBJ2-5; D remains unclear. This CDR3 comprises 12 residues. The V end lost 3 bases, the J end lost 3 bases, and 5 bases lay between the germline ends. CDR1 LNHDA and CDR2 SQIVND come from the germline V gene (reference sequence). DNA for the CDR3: TGTGCCAGTAGTATCAGGAAAGAGACCCAGTACTTC. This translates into CASSIRKETQYF.

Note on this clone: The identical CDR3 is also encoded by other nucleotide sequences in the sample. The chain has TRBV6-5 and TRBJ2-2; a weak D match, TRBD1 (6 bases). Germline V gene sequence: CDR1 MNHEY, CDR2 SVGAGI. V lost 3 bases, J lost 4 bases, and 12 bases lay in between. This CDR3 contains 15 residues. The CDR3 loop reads CASSYGGGGTGELFF. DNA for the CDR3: TGTGCCAGCAGTTATGGGGGCGGTGGCACCGGGGAGCTGTTTTTT.

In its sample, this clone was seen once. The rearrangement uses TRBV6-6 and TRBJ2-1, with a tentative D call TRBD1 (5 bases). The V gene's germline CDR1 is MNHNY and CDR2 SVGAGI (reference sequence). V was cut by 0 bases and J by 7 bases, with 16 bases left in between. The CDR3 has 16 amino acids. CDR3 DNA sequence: TGTGCCAGCAGTTACTCGTTTTCCAGGGCTAAGAATGAGCAGTTCTTC. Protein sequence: CASSYSFSRAKNEQFF.

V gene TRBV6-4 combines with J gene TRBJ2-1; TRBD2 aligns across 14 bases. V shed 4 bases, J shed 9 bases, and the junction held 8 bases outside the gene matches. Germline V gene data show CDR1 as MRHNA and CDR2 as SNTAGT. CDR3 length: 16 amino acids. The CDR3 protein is CASSGQGLAGVSEQFF. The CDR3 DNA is TGTGCCAGCAGTGGACAGGGACTAGCGGGAGTGAGTGAGCAGTTCTTC.

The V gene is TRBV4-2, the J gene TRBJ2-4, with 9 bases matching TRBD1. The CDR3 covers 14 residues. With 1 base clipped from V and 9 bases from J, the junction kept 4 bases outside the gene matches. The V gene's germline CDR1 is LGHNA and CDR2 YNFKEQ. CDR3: CASSQGTGAGIQYF. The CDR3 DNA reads TGTGCCAGCAGCCAAGGGACAGGGGCGGGCATTCAGTACTTC.

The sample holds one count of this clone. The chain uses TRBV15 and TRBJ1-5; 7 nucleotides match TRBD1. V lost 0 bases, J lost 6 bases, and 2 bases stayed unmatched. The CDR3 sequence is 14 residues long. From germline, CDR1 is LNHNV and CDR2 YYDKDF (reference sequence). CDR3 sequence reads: CATSREQGGQPQHF. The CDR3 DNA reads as TGTGCCACCAGCAGAGAGCAGGGGGGTCAGCCCCAGCATTTT.

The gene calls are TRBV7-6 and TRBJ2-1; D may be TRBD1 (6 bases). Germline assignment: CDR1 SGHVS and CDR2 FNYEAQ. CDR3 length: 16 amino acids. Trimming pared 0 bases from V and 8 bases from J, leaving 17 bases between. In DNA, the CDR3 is TGTGCCAGCAGCTTAGCGGGGGCCCTCGGTGGGGATGAGCAGTTCTTC. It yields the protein CASSLAGALGGDEQFF.